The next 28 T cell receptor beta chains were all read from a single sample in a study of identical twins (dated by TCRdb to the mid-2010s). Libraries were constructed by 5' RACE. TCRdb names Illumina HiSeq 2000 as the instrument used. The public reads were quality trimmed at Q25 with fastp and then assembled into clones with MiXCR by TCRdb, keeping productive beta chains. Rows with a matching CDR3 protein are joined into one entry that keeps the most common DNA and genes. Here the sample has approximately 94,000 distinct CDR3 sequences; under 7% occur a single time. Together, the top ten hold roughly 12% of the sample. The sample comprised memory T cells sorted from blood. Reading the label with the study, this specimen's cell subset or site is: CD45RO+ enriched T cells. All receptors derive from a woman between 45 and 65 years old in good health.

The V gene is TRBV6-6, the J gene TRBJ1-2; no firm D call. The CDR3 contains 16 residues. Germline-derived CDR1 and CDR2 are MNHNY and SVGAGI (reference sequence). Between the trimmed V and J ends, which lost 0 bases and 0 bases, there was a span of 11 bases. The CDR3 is CASSYSSAVANYGYTF. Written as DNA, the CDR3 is TGTGCCAGCAGTTACTCTTCTGCGGTAGCTAACTATGGCTACACCTTC.

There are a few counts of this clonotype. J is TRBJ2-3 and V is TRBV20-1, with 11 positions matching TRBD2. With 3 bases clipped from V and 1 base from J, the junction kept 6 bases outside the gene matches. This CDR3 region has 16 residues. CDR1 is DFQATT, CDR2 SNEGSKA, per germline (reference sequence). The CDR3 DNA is TGCAGTGCTAGCCTCCGGACTAGCGGGCGCACAGATACGCAGTATTTT. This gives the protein CSASLRTSGRTDTQYF.

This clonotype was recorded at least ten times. DNA of the CDR3: TGTGCCAGCAGTGAATGGTTCGGGCAGGGCGATGTCTATGGCTACACCTTC. It codes for CASSEWFGQGDVYGYTF. The chain employs TRBV6-1 and TRBJ1-2; possibly TRBD1 for D (5 bases). V was clipped by 2 bases and J by 4 bases, with 20 bases between them. The CDR3 contains 17 residues. The germline V gene has CDR1 MNHNS and CDR2 SASEGT.

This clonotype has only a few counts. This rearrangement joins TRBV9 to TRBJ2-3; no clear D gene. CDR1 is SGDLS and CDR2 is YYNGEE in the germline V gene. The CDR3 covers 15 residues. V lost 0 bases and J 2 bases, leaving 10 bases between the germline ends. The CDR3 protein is CASSVVAVLTDTQYF. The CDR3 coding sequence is TGTGCCAGCAGCGTAGTGGCGGTCCTCACAGATACGCAGTATTTT.

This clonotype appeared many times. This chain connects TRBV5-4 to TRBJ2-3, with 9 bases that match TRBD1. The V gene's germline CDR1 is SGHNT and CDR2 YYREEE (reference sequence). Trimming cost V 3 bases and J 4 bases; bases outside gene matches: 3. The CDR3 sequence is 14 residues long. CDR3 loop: CASSSTGGPDTQYF. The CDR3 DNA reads TGTGCCAGCAGCTCAACAGGGGGCCCAGATACGCAGTATTTT.

For the CDR3, the DNA is TGTGCCAGCTCACCCGACAGGGGAAAAAACATTCAGTACTTC. Protein: CASSPDRGKNIQYF. The chain is built from TRBV18 and TRBJ2-4; 8 bases map to TRBD1. Germline trimming cut 3 bases from V and 4 bases from J; bases unmatched to any gene: 2. This CDR3 is 14 amino acids long. Germline CDR1 is KGHSH and CDR2 is LQKENI.

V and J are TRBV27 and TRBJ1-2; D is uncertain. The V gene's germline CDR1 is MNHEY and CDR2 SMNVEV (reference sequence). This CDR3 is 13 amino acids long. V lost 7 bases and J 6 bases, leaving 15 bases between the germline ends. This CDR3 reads CASTGSTMDGYTF. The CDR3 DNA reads TGTGCCAGCACGGGCAGTACAATGGATGGCTACACCTTC.

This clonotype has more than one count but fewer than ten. The CDR3 DNA reads TGCGCCAGCAGTCAAGAGGGACAGGATATGAACACTGAAGCTTTCTTT. The encoded protein is CASSQEGQDMNTEAFF. This rearrangement joins TRBV23-1 to TRBJ1-1, with TRBD1 matching 8 bases. TRBV23-1 is reported as an ORF; its role is uncertain. With V trimmed by 2 bases and J by 0 bases, 5 bases remained unmatched. The CDR3 consists of 16 residues.

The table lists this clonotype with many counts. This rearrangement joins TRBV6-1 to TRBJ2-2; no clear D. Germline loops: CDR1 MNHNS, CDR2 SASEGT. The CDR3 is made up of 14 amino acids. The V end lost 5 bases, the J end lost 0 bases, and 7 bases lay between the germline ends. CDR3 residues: CASSWQANTGELFF. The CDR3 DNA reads TGTGCCAGCAGTTGGCAGGCGAACACCGGGGAGCTGTTTTTT.

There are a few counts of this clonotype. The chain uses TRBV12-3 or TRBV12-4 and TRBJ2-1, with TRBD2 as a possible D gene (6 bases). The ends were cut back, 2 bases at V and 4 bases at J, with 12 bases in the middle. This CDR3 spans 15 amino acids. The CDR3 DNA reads TGTGCCAGCAGTTTAATTGGCGGGAAATACAATGAGCAGTTCTTC. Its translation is CASSLIGGKYNEQFF.

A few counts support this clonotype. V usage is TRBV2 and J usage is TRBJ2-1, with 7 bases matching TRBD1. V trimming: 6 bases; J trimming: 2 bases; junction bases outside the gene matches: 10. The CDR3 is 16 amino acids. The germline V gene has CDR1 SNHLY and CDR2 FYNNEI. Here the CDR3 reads CASRADREATYNEQFF. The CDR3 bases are TGTGCCAGCAGGGCTGACAGGGAAGCGACCTACAATGAGCAGTTCTTC.

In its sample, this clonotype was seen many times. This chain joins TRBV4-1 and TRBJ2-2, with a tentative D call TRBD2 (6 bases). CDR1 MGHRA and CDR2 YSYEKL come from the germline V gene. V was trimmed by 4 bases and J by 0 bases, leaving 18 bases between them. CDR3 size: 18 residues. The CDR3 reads CASSRGTAFTSNTGELFF. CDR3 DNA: TGCGCCAGCAGCCGCGGGACCGCGTTTACCTCGAACACCGGGGAGCTGTTTTTT.

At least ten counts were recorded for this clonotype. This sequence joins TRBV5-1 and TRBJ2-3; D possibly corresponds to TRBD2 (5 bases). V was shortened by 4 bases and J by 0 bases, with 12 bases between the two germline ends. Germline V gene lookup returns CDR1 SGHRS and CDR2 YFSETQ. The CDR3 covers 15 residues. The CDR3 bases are TGCGCCAGCAGCCTGAGGGCTACTAGCACAGATACGCAGTATTTT. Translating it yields CASSLRATSTDTQYF.

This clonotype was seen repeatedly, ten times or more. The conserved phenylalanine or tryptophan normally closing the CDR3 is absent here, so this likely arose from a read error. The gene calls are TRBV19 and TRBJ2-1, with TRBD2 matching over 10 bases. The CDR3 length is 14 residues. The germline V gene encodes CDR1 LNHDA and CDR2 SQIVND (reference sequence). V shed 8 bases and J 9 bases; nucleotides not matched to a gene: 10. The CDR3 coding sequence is TGTGCCAGTCAGGTAGCGGGAGGTTTCACTGAGCAGTTCCTC. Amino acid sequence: CASQVAGGFTEQFL.

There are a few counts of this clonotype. In nucleotides, the CDR3 is TGTGCCATCAGAGGACTAGGGAGTACAGATACGCAGTATTTT. Translation: CAIRGLGSTDTQYF. J is TRBJ2-3 and V is TRBV10-3; 7 bases align to TRBD2. This CDR3 has 14 amino acids. The germline V gene has CDR1 ENHRY and CDR2 SYGVKD. With V trimmed by 6 bases and J by 3 bases, 6 bases remained unmatched.

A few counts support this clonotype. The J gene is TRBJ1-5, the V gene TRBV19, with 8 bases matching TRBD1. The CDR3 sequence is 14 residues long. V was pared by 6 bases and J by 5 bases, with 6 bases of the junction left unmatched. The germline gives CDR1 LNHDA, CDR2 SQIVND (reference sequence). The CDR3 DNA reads TGTGCCAGTAGGGACAGGGAAAGTTATCAGCCCCAGCATTTT. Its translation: CASRDRESYQPQHF.

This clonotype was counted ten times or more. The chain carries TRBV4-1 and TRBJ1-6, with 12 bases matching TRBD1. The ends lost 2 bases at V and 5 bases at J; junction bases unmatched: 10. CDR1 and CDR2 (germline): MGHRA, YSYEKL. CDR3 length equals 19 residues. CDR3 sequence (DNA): TGCGCCAGCAGCCAAAGAGCGGGACAGGGGGCGAGTGATAATTCACCCCTCCACTTT. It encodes CASSQRAGQGASDNSPLHF.

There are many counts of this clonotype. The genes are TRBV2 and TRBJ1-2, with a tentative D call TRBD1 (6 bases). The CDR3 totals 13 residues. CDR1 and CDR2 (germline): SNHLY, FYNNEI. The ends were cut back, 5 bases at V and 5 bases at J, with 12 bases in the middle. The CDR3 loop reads CASSRQVTYGYTF. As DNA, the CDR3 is TGTGCCAGCAGTCGACAGGTTACTTATGGCTACACCTTC. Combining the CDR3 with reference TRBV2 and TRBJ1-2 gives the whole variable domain EPEVTQTPSHQVTQMGQEVILRCVPISNHLYFYWYRQILGQKVEFLVSFYNNEISEKSEIFDDQFSVERPDGSNFTLKIRSTKLEDSAMYFCASSRQVTYGYTFGSGTRLTVV.

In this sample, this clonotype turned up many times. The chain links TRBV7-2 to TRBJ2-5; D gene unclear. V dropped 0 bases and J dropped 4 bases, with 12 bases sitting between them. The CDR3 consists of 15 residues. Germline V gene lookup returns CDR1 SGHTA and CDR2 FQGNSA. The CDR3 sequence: CASSLAQSSSETQYF. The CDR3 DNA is TGTGCCAGCAGCTTAGCGCAGAGTTCCTCAGAGACCCAGTACTTC.

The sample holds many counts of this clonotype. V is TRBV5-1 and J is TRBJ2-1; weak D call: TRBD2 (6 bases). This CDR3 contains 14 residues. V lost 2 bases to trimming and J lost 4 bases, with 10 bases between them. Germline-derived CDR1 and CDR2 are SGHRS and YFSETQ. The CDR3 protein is CASSLPGEYNEQFF. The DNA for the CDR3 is TGCGCCAGCAGCTTACCGGGAGAATACAATGAGCAGTTCTTC.

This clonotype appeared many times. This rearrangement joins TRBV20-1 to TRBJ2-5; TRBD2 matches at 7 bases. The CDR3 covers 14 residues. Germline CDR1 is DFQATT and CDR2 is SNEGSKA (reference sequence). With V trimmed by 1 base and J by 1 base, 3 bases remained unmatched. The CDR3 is CSARGGSLQETQYF. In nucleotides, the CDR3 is TGCAGTGCTAGAGGCGGGAGCCTCCAAGAGACCCAGTACTTC.

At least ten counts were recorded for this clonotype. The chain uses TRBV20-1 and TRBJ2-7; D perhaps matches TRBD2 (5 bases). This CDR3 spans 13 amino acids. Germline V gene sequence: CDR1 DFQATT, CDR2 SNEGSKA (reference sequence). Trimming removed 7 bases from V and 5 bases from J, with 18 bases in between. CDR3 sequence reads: CSVRRRSGDEQYF. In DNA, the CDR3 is TGCAGTGTCAGGAGGCGGTCCGGGGACGAGCAGTACTTC.

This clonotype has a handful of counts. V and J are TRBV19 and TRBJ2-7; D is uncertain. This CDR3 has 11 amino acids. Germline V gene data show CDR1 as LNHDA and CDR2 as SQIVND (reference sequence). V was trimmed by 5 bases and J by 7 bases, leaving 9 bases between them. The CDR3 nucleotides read TGTGCCAGTAGTGTGACAAGAGAGCAGTACTTC. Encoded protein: CASSVTREQYF.

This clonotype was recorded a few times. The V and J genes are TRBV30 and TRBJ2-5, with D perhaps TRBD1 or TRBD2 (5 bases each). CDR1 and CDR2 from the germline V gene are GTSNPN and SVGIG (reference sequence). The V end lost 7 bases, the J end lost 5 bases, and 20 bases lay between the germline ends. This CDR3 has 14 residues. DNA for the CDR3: TGTGCCTCACTCCGGGACCCCAGTTCGGAGACCCAGTACTTC. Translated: CASLRDPSSETQYF.

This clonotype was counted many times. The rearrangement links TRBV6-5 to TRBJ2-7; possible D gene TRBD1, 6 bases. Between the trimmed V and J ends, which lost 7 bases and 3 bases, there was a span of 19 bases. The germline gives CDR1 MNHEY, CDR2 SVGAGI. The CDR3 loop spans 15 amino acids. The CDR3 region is CASKLTGVGNYEQYF. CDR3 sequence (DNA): TGTGCCAGCAAACTGACAGGTGTCGGGAACTACGAGCAGTACTTC.

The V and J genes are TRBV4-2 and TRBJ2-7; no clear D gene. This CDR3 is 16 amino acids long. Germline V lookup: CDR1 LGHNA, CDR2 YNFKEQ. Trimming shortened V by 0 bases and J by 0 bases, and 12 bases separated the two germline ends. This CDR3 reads CASSQEGTASSYEQYF. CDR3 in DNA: TGTGCCAGCAGCCAAGAAGGAACGGCCAGCTCCTACGAGCAGTACTTC.

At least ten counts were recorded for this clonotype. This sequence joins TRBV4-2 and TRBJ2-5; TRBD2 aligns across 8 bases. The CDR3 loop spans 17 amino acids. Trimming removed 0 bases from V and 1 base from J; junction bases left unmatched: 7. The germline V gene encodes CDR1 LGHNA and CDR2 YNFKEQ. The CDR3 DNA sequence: TGTGCCAGCAGCCAAGATGGGGGTAGCGGGATCCAAGAGACCCAGTACTTC. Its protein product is CASSQDGGSGIQETQYF.

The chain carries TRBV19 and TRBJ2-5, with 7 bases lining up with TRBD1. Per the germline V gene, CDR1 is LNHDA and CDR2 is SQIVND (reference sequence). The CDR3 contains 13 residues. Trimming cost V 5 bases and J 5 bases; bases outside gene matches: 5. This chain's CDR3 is CASSQGEPETQYF. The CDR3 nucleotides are TGTGCCAGTAGTCAGGGGGAGCCGGAGACCCAGTACTTC.